This TCR beta chain was profiled in a study of blood T cell repertoires in COVID-19 (dated by TCRdb to between 2020 and 2021). Regarding the research as a whole: Samples covering the acute and convalescent phases of COVID-19 were provided by collaborators in the United States, Italy and Spain. The material from the prospective study consisted of cDNA or gDNA derived from T cells, B-cell-depleted T cells, or PBMCs. The dataset comprised deeply sampled blood TCRbeta repertoires from subjects exposed to, actively infected with, or recovered from COVID-19. The repertoires were released in a freely available public database intended as a resource for research on the immune response to SARS-CoV-2. The samples were drawn from two sources: the first 160 participants of the ongoing ImmuneRACE study, and 1,254 subjects contributed by 6 global collaborators. A de-identified subject ID, COVID-19 status, age in years and sex were almost always included in the sample metadata. Where available, HLA class I and class II types were obtained from metadata supplied by the sample provider rather than from assay-based typing. Summary of the overall study and its limitations: The amount of clinical and demographic metadata varied by source and participant and was provided uncurated.

With respect to this clone: This clone's antigen is unknown. No clone much larger than this one lies a single base away; base qualities are absent.

The immunoSEQ Assay, a bias-controlled multiplex PCR, was used to amplify TCRbeta CDR3 regions from genomic DNA. As for how the authors treated the data: Within the assay, amplification of reference gene primers was used to estimate how many nucleated cells each sample contained. Sequence reads were collapsed and filtered to measure the absolute abundance of every unique TCRbeta CDR3 rearrangement. For each sample, productive Simpson clonality was calculated by taking the square root of Simpson's diversity index across productive rearrangements. Drawn from immuneACCESS, this table holds only the in-frame rearrangements with V and J called that TCRdb kept. Clones are partly lost; checked studies trace under half to an unresolved V gene and leave the rest unexplained. That table gives V, J and clone size, and the DNA gave D and trimming. Counted in this sample were 220,000 or so clones; approximately 82% of them appeared once. The ten largest account for less than 4% of the sample.

The trim is 6 bases for V and 3 bases for J, with a gap of 11 bases between the germline ends. The CDR3, from cysteine to phenylalanine, totals 13 residues. Of all the DNA, just the CDR3 is kept, 39 bases in frame from base 1. Based on the germline V gene (reference sequence), the CDR1 and CDR2 sequences are MNHEY and SMNVEV. The collaborating institutions used their own protocols to collect whole blood in K2EDTA tubes. Collaborator samples were shipped for TCRbeta analysis as frozen whole blood, isolated PBMCs, or DNA extracted from either sample type. The V and J segments used are TRBV27 and TRBJ1-2, with a tentative D gene TRBD1 over 5 matching bases. This TCR was sampled from an elderly woman with acute or convalescent COVID-19. Sequenced sample: peripheral blood. The sequenced DNA is TGTGCCAGCAGGGGGCGCACTGACTATGGCTACACCTTC. Its protein is CASRGRTDYGYTF.